What follows is one T cell receptor (beta chain) and its context. Its antigen is as yet unknown. Clones were sequenced by immunoSEQ multiplex PCR, and TCRdb holds only the in-frame ones, with some missing. The sample has over 85,000 clones; 85% to 95% are singletons. In germline, CDR1 is SGHRS, CDR2 YFSETQ. The CDR3 is 15 residues long. Between the trimmed V and J ends, which lost 3 bases and 8 bases, there was a span of 15 bases. The data were obtained in a study of T cell responses to AZD1222 COVID-19 vaccine. The study, taken as a whole, reports: Spike as a whole was targeted by vaccine-associated CD4 TCRs, dominant at 160-218 and 743-854.

This receptor was taken from an adult in good health. V is TRBV5-1 and J is TRBJ1-6; D perhaps matches TRBD1 (5 bases). Material: peripheral blood, obtained on day 0 of AZD1222 vaccination. The CDR3 reads CASSSEGPADSPLHF. The CDR3 nucleotides read TGCGCCAGCAGCTCCGAGGGACCAGCAGATTCACCCCTCCACTTT.